This T cell receptor beta chain was observed in a study of vaccination and CD4 T cells after COVID-19. The overall study: Convalescent individuals numbered four females and six males, two being Hispanic. No peptide, an HIV-1 Nef pool, or a CEFX pool was what each control culture received.

Sequenced with the Oncomine TCR Beta short-read assay was DNA taken from cultured CD4+ T cells. TCRdb independently ran MiXCR on the PCR reads; one entry per CDR3 protein. This table holds some 6,900 distinct CDR3 sequences, about 17% found once. Treatment described: approximately nine-day PBMC culture with coronavirus spike peptide pools or control peptides (ViraFEST assay). ViraFEST enlarged antigen-specific T cell populations with peptide pools and afterwards sequenced TCRs. About this clonotype: The antigen is unknown.

The germline V and J ends were trimmed by 1 base and 3 bases, with 15 bases remaining between them. Germline V gene data show CDR1 as LGHNA and CDR2 as YSLEER. The CDR3 is 17 amino acids. This rearrangement joins TRBV4-3 to TRBJ1-4; unclear D gene. The source material was CD4+ T cells from blood, cultured in vitro. The TCR originated in a human donor who had recovered from COVID-19. The CDR3 DNA follows: TGCGCCAGCAGCCAAGTGAGTAAAGGGTCCCCTAATGAAAAACTGTTTTTT. Translation gives CASSQVSKGSPNEKLFF.